This entry concerns a single T cell receptor beta chain. Its antigen is unknown. No per-base quality is available; no much larger clone lies one base away. Trimming at the junction amounts to 0 bases on V and 5 bases on J, and the germline ends lie 3 bases apart. The germline V gene specifies SGDLS as CDR1 and YYNGEE as CDR2. Its CDR3 holds 12 amino acids, cysteine through phenylalanine. This entry keeps only the CDR3 DNA: 36 bases, framed from base 1. The data were taken from a study of control samples from healthy donors and cancer patients (dated by TCRdb to the early 2020s). Receptor amplification or capture employed the immunoSEQ multiplex PCR assay. The source is immuneACCESS, and TCRdb retained only in-frame sequences with V and J called. Part of the clones is not carried over; for the studies checked, unresolved V genes explain less than half of this, and the remainder is unexplained. The sample data list some 130,000 clones, and 85% to 95% of these were observed just once. Clones ranked in the top ten supply around 1.6% of the sample.

This TCR came from a middle-aged man with head and neck cancer. This chain is built from TRBV9 and TRBJ2-1; the D segment cannot be called with confidence. Material for sequencing was PBMCs. Here the CDR3 is given as CASSVVNNEQFF. The DNA sequence reads TGTGCCAGCAGCGTAGTTAACAATGAGCAGTTCTTC.